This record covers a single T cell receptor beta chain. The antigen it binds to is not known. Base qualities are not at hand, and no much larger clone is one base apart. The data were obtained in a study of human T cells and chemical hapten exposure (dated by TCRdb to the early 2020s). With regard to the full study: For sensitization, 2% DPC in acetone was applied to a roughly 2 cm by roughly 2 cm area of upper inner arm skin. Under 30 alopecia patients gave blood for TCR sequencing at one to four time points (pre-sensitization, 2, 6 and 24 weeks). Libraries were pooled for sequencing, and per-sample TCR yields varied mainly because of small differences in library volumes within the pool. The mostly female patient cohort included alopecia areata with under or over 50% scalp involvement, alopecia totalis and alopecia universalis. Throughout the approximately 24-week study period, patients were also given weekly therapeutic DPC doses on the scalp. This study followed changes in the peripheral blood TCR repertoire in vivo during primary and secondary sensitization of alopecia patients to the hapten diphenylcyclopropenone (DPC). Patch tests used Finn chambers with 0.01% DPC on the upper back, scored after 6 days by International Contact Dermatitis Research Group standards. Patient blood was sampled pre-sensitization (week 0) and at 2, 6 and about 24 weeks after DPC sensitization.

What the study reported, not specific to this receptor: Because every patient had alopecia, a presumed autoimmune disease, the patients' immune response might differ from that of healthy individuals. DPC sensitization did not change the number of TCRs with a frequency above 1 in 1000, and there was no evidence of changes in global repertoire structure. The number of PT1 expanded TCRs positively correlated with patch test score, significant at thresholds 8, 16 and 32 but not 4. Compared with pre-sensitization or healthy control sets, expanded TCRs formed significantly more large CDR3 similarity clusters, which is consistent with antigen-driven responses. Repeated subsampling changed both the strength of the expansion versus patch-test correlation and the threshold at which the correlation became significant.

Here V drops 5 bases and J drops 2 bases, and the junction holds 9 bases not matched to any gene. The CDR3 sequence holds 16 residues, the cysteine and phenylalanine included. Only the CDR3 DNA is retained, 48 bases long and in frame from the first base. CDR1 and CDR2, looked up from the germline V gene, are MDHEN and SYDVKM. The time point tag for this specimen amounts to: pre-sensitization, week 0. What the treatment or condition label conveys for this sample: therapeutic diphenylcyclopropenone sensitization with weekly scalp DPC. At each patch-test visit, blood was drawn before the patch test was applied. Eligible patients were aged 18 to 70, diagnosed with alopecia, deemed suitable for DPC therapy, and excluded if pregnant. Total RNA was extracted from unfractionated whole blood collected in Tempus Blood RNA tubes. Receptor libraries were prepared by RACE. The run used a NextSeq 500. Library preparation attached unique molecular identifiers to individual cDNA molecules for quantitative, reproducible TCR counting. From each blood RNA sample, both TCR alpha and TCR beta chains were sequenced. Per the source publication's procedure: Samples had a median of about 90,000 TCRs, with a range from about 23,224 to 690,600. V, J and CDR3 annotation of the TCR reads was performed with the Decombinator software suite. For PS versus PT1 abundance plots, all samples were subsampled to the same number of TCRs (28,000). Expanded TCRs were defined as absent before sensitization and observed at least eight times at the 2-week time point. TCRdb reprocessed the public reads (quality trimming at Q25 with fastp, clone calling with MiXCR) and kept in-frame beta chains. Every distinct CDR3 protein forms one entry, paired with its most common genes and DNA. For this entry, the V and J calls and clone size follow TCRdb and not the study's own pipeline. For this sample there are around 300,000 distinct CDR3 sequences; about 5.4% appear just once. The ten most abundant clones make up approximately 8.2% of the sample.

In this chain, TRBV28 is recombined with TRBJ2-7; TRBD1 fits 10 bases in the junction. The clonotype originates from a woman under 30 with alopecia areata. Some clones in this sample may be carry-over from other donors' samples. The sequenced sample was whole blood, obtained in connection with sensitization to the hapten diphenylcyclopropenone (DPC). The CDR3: CASSPYRGTGAYEQYF. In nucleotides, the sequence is TGTGCCAGCAGTCCCTATCGAGGGACAGGGGCCTACGAGCAGTACTTC.